This T cell receptor (beta chain) appears in the sequencing data of a study of blood T cell repertoires in COVID-19. Study-wide background: Samples representing acute and convalescent COVID-19 were sourced from the United States, Italy and Spain. Nucleic acid was either cDNA or gDNA, and it came from T cells, B-cell-depleted T cells, or PBMCs.

Cohorts were based on clinical histories the participants reported. CDR3 length: 16 residues. Unmatched junction bases numbered 13, after V lost 6 bases and J lost 8 bases. Germline lookup yields CDR1 SEHNR and CDR2 FQNEAQ (reference sequence). Study processing details: Amplification with reference gene primers provided the estimates of nucleated cell counts. Measured with immunoSEQ multiplex PCR; TCRdb has only the in-frame clones, and not every one. V and J calls plus clone size are reproduced from that table; the DNA served to infer D and trimming. The sample lists approximately 150,000 clones; 87% were seen once.

The genes are TRBV7-9 and TRBJ2-3, with 11 bases fitting TRBD2. The sequencing input was PBMCs or T cells enriched from blood (not recorded which). This sequence was found in a human donor with acute COVID-19. The donor label of this sample is uncertain. CDR3 coding DNA: TGTGCCAGCAGATCCGACTCCATAGCGGGGGGGCGTACGCAGTATTTT. Residues: CASRSDSIAGGRTQYF.